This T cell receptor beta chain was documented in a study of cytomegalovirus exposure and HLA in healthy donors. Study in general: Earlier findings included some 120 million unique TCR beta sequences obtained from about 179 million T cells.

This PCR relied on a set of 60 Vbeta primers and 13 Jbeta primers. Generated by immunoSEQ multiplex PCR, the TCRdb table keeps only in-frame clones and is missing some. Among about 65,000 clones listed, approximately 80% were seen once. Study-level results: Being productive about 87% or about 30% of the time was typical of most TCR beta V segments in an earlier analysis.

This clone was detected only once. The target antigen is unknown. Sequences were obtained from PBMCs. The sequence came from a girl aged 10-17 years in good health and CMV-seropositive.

CDR3 DNA: TGTGCCAGCAGCTTAAGGGGGACAGCCAGCACAGATACGCAGTATTTT. It encodes CASSLRGTASTDTQYF. The chain joins TRBV7-8 to TRBJ2-3; 7 nucleotides align to TRBD1. Germline V CDR1 and CDR2: SGHVS, FQNEAQ. The CDR3 sequence is 16 residues long. Losses at the gene ends were 2 bases for V and 0 bases for J; bases not matched to a gene: 5.